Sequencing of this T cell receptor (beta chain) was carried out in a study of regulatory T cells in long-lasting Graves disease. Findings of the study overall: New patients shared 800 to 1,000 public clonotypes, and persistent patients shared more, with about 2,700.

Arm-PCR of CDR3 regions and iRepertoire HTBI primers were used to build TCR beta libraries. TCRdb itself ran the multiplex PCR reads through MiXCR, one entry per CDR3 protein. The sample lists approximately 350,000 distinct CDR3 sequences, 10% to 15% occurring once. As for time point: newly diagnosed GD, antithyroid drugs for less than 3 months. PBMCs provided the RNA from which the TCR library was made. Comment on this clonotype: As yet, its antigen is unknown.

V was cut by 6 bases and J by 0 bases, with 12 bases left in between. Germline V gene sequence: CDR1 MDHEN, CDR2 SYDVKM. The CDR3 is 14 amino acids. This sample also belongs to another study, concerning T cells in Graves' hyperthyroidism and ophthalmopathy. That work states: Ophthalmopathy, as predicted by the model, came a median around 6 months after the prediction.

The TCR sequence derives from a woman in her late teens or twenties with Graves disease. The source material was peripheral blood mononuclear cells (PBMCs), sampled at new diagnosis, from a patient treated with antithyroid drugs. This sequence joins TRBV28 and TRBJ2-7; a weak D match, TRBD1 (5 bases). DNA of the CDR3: TGTGCCAGCAGGGACACACAGAGCTCCTACGAGCAGTACTTC. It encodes CASRDTQSSYEQYF.